This T cell receptor beta chain was observed in a study of cytotoxic CD8 clonotypes in ibrutinib-treated CLL. Study background: Partial responders around 24, complete 2; around twelve progressed and roughly 15 stayed in remission by median around 62 months.

Produced via immunoSEQ multiplex PCR; TCRdb's table is partial and in-frame only. The sample has about 200,000 clones; around 72% are singletons. CDR1 is KGHSH, CDR2 LQKENI, per germline. The CDR3 length is 17 residues. V shed 6 bases and J 3 bases; nucleotides not matched to a gene: 13. This clone was detected only a few times. The chain has TRBV18 and TRBJ2-1; 8 bases match TRBD2. The source of this sequence is a human donor with chronic lymphocytic leukemia. Here the sequenced sample was PBMCs, taken after 24 months of ibrutinib treatment. The DNA for the CDR3 is TGTGCCAGCTCTAAAGCACTAGTCAGCGGGAGCTACAATGAGCAGTTCTTC. It specifies CASSKALVSGSYNEQFF.